Shown below are 32 T cell receptor beta chains from a single sample sequenced in a study of blood T cells in healthy people across ages. A second roughly 6 to 12 cycle PCR used barcoded and J-beta primers. From the 5' RACE reads, TCRdb called clonotypes with MiXCR, one entry per CDR3 protein. The sample has hundreds of thousands of distinct CDR3 sequences; 40% to 50% are singletons. What was sequenced was blood. Receptors were obtained from a man aged 80 or over in good health.

The chain recombines TRBV20-1 with TRBJ2-4; D gene unclear. The DNA end is more similar to TRBJ2-7, so the J call may be wrong. From germline, CDR1 is DFQATT and CDR2 SNEGSKA (reference sequence). The CDR3 consists of 15 residues. The chain's CDR3 is CSARDPTELSYEQYF. CDR3 DNA: TGCAGTGCTAGAGACCCCACCGAGCTTAGCTACGAGCAGTACTTC.

This clonotype showed up many times. The chain couples TRBV11-2 to TRBJ2-1; D is ambiguous. The germline gives CDR1 SGHAT, CDR2 FQNNGV. This CDR3 spans 13 amino acids. V was shortened by 1 base and J by 7 bases, with 8 bases between the two germline ends. CDR3 coding DNA: TGTGCCAGCAGCTTAGGTCCCGGTAATGAGCAGTTCTTC. Its translation: CASSLGPGNEQFF.

There are a few counts of this clonotype. The chain has TRBV9 and TRBJ1-2; 7 bases line up with TRBD1. Germline V lookup: CDR1 SGDLS, CDR2 YYNGEE. With 0 bases clipped from V and 7 bases from J, the junction kept 6 bases outside the gene matches. CDR3 size: 14 residues. In DNA, the CDR3 is TGTGCCAGCAGCGTAGGAAACAGGGGCTCTGGCTACACCTTC. It translates to CASSVGNRGSGYTF.

The chain recombines TRBV27 with TRBJ2-7, with no clear D. V gave up 7 bases and J gave up 4 bases, with 5 bases separating them. CDR1 is MNHEY, CDR2 SMNVEV, per germline (reference sequence). The length of the CDR3 is 10 residues. The CDR3 region is CASTEYEQYF. DNA of the CDR3: TGTGCCAGCACGGAGTACGAGCAGTACTTC.

The V gene is TRBV21-1, the J gene TRBJ2-7; the table's D call, TRBD1, has no DNA check behind it. TRBV21-1 is marked as a pseudogene. The CDR3 has 13 residues. CDR3 in amino acids: CASSNVGAYEQYF. The CDR3 nucleotides are TGTGCCAGCAGCAATGTAGGGGCCTACGAGCAGTACTTC.

Concerning this clonotype itself: Compared with germline, one end of the junction differs, possibly owing to a read error. V usage is TRBV10-3 and J usage is TRBJ2-7, with 13 bases lining up with TRBD2. CDR3 size: 16 residues. CDR1 and CDR2 from the germline V gene are ENHRY and SYGVKD. CDR3 in DNA: TGCGCCATCAGTGAGTTCGGGACTAGCGGGAAGGGCGAGCAGTACTTC. It codes for CAISEFGTSGKGEQYF.

J is TRBJ1-3 and V is TRBV29-1; D is ambiguous. CDR1 and CDR2 from the germline V gene are SQVTM and ANQGSEA. V gave up 2 bases and J gave up 6 bases, with 14 bases separating them. CDR3 length: 14 residues. For the CDR3, the DNA is TGCAGCGTTGAATGGGCTTCGGCTTCAAACACCATATATTTT. Protein sequence: CSVEWASASNTIYF.

The V call is TRBV6-1, the J call TRBJ1-5; D is uncertain. Trimming removed 1 base from V and 4 bases from J, with 8 bases in between. The CDR3 sequence is 14 residues long. CDR1 MNHNS and CDR2 SASEGT come from the germline V gene. This CDR3 reads CASSEVRVNQPQHF. CDR3 bases: TGTGCCAGCAGTGAAGTCCGGGTTAATCAGCCCCAGCATTTT.

This clonotype was picked up a small number of times. This chain uses TRBV14 with TRBJ2-1; the D gene is possibly TRBD1 (5 bases). This CDR3 comprises 13 residues. Trimming cost V 3 bases and J 9 bases, with 12 bases left between them. Per the germline V gene, CDR1 is SGHDN and CDR2 is FVKESK. CDR3 loop: CASSQIVGAEQFF. The CDR3 DNA is TGTGCCAGCAGCCAGATCGTAGGGGCTGAGCAGTTCTTC. Combining the CDR3 with reference TRBV14 and TRBJ2-1 gives the whole variable domain EAGVTQFPSHSVIEKGQTVTLRCDPISGHDNLYWYRRVMGKEIKFLLHFVKESKQDESGMPNNRFLAERTGGTYSTLKVQPAELEDSGVYFCASSQIVGAEQFFGPGTRLTVL.

This clonotype was detected ten times or more. The rearrangement joins TRBV5-8 to TRBJ1-4; D is perhaps TRBD1 (6 bases). This CDR3 region has 15 residues. Germline assignment: CDR1 SGHTS and CDR2 YDEGEE. Trimming pared 4 bases from V and 0 bases from J, leaving 10 bases between. The DNA for the CDR3 is TGTGCCAGCAGCGACGGACAGCCAACTAATGAAAAACTGTTTTTT. This encodes CASSDGQPTNEKLFF.

The V and J genes are TRBV7-2 and TRBJ2-1, with 8 bases identical to TRBD2. Germline V CDR1 and CDR2: SGHTA, FQGNSA. The CDR3 covers 15 residues. The ends lost 2 bases at V and 10 bases at J; junction bases unmatched: 10. For the CDR3, the DNA is TGTGCCAGCAGCTTAAGAAACGGGAGGGCCTCGGAGCAGTTCTTC. It is translated as CASSLRNGRASEQFF.

The rearrangement uses TRBV3-1 and TRBJ2-3; D may be TRBD1 (5 bases). Per germline, CDR1 LGHDT and CDR2 YNNKEL (reference sequence). Trimming cost V 1 base and J 6 bases, with 14 bases left between them. The CDR3 covers 15 residues. This CDR3 is CASSQVFRQLDTQYF. CDR3 sequence (DNA): TGTGCCAGCAGCCAAGTGTTTCGACAGTTGGATACGCAGTATTTT.

The table lists this clonotype with a few counts. This chain joins TRBV6-2 or TRBV6-3 and TRBJ2-5; no definite D call. CDR3 length equals 14 residues. V was shortened by 0 bases and J by 5 bases, with 10 bases between the two germline ends. Germline CDR1 is MNHEY and CDR2 is SVGEGT. The CDR3 reads CASSYSRVMETQYF. The CDR3 DNA follows: TGTGCCAGCAGTTACTCGCGTGTAATGGAGACCCAGTACTTC.

This clonotype showed up just a few times. J is TRBJ2-7 and V is TRBV20-1; 13 bases align to TRBD2. This CDR3 is 14 amino acids long. Per germline, CDR1 DFQATT and CDR2 SNEGSKA (reference sequence). V was pared by 5 bases and J by 2 bases, with 3 bases of the junction left unmatched. Here the CDR3 reads CSADTSGRAYEQYF. CDR3 DNA: TGCAGTGCTGATACTAGCGGGAGGGCCTACGAGCAGTACTTC.

There are a few counts of this clonotype. Here the CDR3 reads CASTPGGTASYEQYF. As DNA, the CDR3 is TGTGCCAGCACCCCGGGGGGGACAGCCTCCTACGAGCAGTACTTC. The chain has TRBV6-2 or TRBV6-3 and TRBJ2-7; the D gene is possibly TRBD2 (8 bases). The CDR3 sequence is 15 residues long. The ends were cut back, 7 bases at V and 0 bases at J, with 16 bases in the middle. Germline values: CDR1 MNHEY, CDR2 SVGEGT.

This clonotype was observed at least ten times. This chain connects TRBV4-1 to TRBJ2-3; 12 bases fit TRBD1. The CDR3 totals 20 residues. Per germline, CDR1 MGHRA and CDR2 YSYEKL. The V and J ends lost 4 bases and 2 bases, in that order; junction bases with no gene match: 16. The CDR3 nucleotides read TGCGCCAGCAGCCTCGGGACAGGGGGCGACCAGCGGGGAGACACAGATACGCAGTATTTT. As protein: CASSLGTGGDQRGDTDTQYF.

This clonotype was observed a few times. One end of the junction is discordant with germline, which a read error may explain. The chain recombines TRBV4-1 with TRBJ2-5; 12 nucleotides line up with TRBD1. Matching the DNA end better, TRBJ2-7 makes the J call doubtful. The CDR3 spans 16 residues. In germline, CDR1 is MGHRA, CDR2 YSYEKL. In nucleotides, the CDR3 is TGCACCAGCAGCCAAGATCCGGGACAGGGGGCCAACGAGCAGTACTTC. Protein sequence: CTSSQDPGQGANEQYF.

The CDR3 loop reads CASSATASGASTYEQYF. CDR3 nucleotides: TGTGCCAGCAGTGCGACGGCTAGCGGGGCAAGTACCTACGAGCAGTACTTC. The V gene is TRBV2, the J gene TRBJ2-7, with 9 bases identical to TRBD2. The CDR3 covers 17 residues. The V segment lost 4 bases and the J segment 2 bases; nucleotides outside the gene matches: 12. CDR1 and CDR2 from the germline V gene are SNHLY and FYNNEI.

This clonotype turned up a few times. The V gene is TRBV4-1, the J gene TRBJ2-5; 7 bases line up with TRBD1. The germline V gene encodes CDR1 MGHRA and CDR2 YSYEKL. The V gene end was trimmed by 1 base and the J gene end by 3 bases; junction bases not matched to a gene: 5. The CDR3 loop spans 15 amino acids. The CDR3 bases are TGCGCCAGCAGCCAAGCAGGGACAGAGAAAGAGACCCAGTACTTC. Its protein is CASSQAGTEKETQYF.

This clonotype appeared once. In nucleotides, the CDR3 is TGTGCCAGCAGCCAAGTCGGGACAGGGGGCGTTTACCCAGATACGCAGTATTTT. Its translation: CASSQVGTGGVYPDTQYF. The chain is built from TRBV4-2 and TRBJ2-3; TRBD1 matches at 12 bases. Germline CDR1 and CDR2: LGHNA and YNFKEQ. V shed 1 base, J shed 4 bases, and the junction held 9 bases outside the gene matches. The CDR3 spans 18 residues.

The genes are TRBV3-1 and TRBJ1-2; D is perhaps TRBD1 (5 bases). The CDR3 sequence is 13 residues long. Germline CDR1 LGHDT, CDR2 YNNKEL (reference sequence). V was shortened by 11 bases and J by 5 bases, with 18 bases between the two germline ends. CDR3 coding DNA: TGTGCCGACAGCCAAGGGCAGGGATATGGCTACACCTTC. Its protein is CADSQGQGYGYTF.

This clonotype was picked up a small number of times. The chain has TRBV12-3 or TRBV12-4 and TRBJ2-7; D assignment may be TRBD1 or TRBD2 (7 bases each). The V gene lost 4 bases and the J gene lost 9 bases, with 16 bases spanning the gap. The CDR3 loop spans 13 amino acids. The CDR3 is CASSSGGQISQYF. The CDR3 nucleotides read TGTGCCAGCAGTTCGGGGGGACAGATTTCGCAGTACTTC.

This clonotype was observed a few times. The rearrangement uses TRBV20-1 and TRBJ2-1; 11 bases are a match to TRBD2. The ends lost 8 bases at V and 5 bases at J; junction bases unmatched: 5. This CDR3 region has 13 residues. Germline V gene lookup returns CDR1 DFQATT and CDR2 SNEGSKA (reference sequence). The CDR3 DNA sequence: TGCAGTTGTCATAGCGGGAGGGACAATGAGCAGTTCTTC. Translation gives CSCHSGRDNEQFF.

Regarding this clonotype: Being one base from a much bigger clone, this may be a read error. CDR3 in DNA: TGTGTCAGCAGTTCCGACCTACTCCCCTACAATGAGCAGTACTTC. Amino acid sequence: CVSSSDLLPYNEQYF. The chain employs TRBV6-2 or TRBV6-3 and TRBJ2-1; D not resolved. The J call is in doubt because the DNA end fits TRBJ2-7 better. CDR3 length: 15 amino acids. CDR1 and CDR2 (germline): MNHEY, SVGEGT.

The V gene is TRBV20-1, the J gene TRBJ2-4, with 9 bases aligning to TRBD1. The J call could be wrong; TRBJ2-7 is a better fit for the DNA end. CDR1 and CDR2 from the germline V gene are DFQATT and SNEGSKA (reference sequence). The CDR3 is 15 residues long. This CDR3 is CSTAPGQGNYYEQYF. The CDR3 coding sequence is TGCAGTACCGCACCGGGACAGGGTAATTACTACGAGCAGTACTTC.

The sample holds a few counts of this clonotype. This chain joins TRBV6-5 and TRBJ1-5; TRBD1 agrees at 7 bases. Germline V CDR1 and CDR2: MNHEY, SVGAGI. After removal of 5 bases from V and 6 bases from J, the junction contained 7 bases not matched to a gene. CDR3 size: 14 residues. Written as DNA, the CDR3 is TGTGCCAGCAGTAAGGACCAGGGGGTTCAGCCCCAGCATTTT. Protein product: CASSKDQGVQPQHF.

In this sample, this clonotype turned up a few times. The V gene is TRBV28, the J gene TRBJ2-7; D ambiguous. Germline assignment: CDR1 MDHEN and CDR2 SYDVKM. The CDR3 loop spans 12 amino acids. The V end was cut by 4 bases, the J end by 6 bases, with 10 bases between. In nucleotides, the CDR3 is TGTGCCAGCAGTTCGGGCATCGCCGAGCAGTACTTC. Encoded protein: CASSSGIAEQYF.

In its sample, this clonotype was seen a few times. V is TRBV12-3 or TRBV12-4 and J is TRBJ2-5; D might be TRBD2 (5 bases). The CDR3 contains 14 residues. With 5 bases removed from V and 5 bases from J, the gap between germline ends came to 15 bases. The CDR3 DNA is TGTGCCAGCAGTCCCCGAGGGAGCCTTGAGACCCAGTACTTC. Translated, it gives CASSPRGSLETQYF.

This chain uses TRBV7-2 with TRBJ2-1; 9 bases are shared with TRBD2. The CDR3 is 13 residues long. Germline CDR1 is SGHTA and CDR2 is FQGNSA. Trimming cost V 6 bases and J 11 bases; bases outside gene matches: 8. In DNA form, the CDR3 reads TGTGCCAGCAGGTCTAGCGGGAACGGGAAGCAGTTCTTC. This sequence encodes CASRSSGNGKQFF.

The chain is built from TRBV24-1 and TRBJ2-7; D uncertain. The CDR3 extends over 15 amino acids. The V gene lost 0 bases and the J gene lost 0 bases, with 8 bases spanning the gap. Germline assignment: CDR1 KGHDR and CDR2 SFDVKD. CDR3 protein: CATSDLSDISYEQYF. The CDR3 DNA is TGTGCCACCAGTGATTTGTCCGACATCTCCTACGAGCAGTACTTC.

The chain uses TRBV29-1 and TRBJ1-5, with TRBD1 as a possible D gene (6 bases). Per the germline V gene, CDR1 is SQVTM and CDR2 is ANQGSEA. This CDR3 is built from 16 residues. The V end lost 4 bases, the J end lost 4 bases, and 20 bases lay between the germline ends. This chain's CDR3 is CSVVIQPGHRNQPQHF. The CDR3 DNA reads as TGCAGCGTTGTCATCCAGCCGGGACACCGTAATCAGCCCCAGCATTTT.

The V call is TRBV7-2, the J call TRBJ2-3, with unresolved D. Germline V CDR1 and CDR2: SGHTA, FQGNSA. This CDR3 region has 13 residues. V shed 6 bases and J shed 2 bases, with 9 bases lying between them. The CDR3 protein is CASSSHITDTQYF. Here the CDR3 DNA reads TGTGCCAGCAGTTCCCACATCACAGATACGCAGTATTTT.